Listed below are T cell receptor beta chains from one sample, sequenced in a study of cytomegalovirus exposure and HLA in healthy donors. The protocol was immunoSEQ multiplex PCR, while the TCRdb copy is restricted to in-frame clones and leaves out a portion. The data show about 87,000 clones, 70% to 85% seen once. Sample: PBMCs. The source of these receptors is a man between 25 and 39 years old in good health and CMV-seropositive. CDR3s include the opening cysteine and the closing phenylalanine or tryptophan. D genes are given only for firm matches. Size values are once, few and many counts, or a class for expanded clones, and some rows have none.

cdr3_aa: CAWSMPRDRWKGGPQHF
cdr3_nt: TGTGCCTGGAGTATGCCCCGAGACAGGTGGAAAGGGGGGCCCCAGCATTTT
clone_size: NA
v_call: TRBV30
cdr3_length: 17
j_call: TRBJ1-5
d_call: NA

cdr3_aa: CASSDRGRGNQPQHF
cdr3_nt: TGTGCCAGCAGTGACAGGGGTCGGGGCAATCAGCCCCAGCATTTT
clone_size: NA
v_call: TRBV2
cdr3_length: 15
j_call: TRBJ1-5
d_call: NA

cdr3_aa: CASSSVPSPLPGAAGELFF
cdr3_nt: TGTGCCAGCAGCTCCGTCCCGAGCCCCTTACCAGGGGCTGCCGGGGAGCTGTTTTTT
clone_size: NA
v_call: TRBV13
cdr3_length: 19
j_call: TRBJ2-2
d_call: NA

cdr3_aa: CASSKQGASNQPQHF
cdr3_nt: TGTGCCAGTAGTAAACAGGGGGCCAGCAATCAGCCCCAGCATTTT
clone_size: NA
v_call: TRBV19
cdr3_length: 15
j_call: TRBJ1-5
d_call: TRBD1

cdr3_aa: CASSGLQGGDQPQHF
cdr3_nt: TGTGCCAGCAGTGGATTACAGGGGGGGGATCAGCCCCAGCATTTT
clone_size: few
v_call: TRBV2
cdr3_length: 15
j_call: TRBJ1-5
d_call: TRBD1

cdr3_aa: CTSSQASQGPRLSGYTF
cdr3_nt: TGCACCAGCAGCCAAGCCTCCCAGGGCCCACGCCTGAGTGGCTACACCTTC
clone_size: NA
v_call: TRBV1
cdr3_length: 17
j_call: TRBJ1-2
d_call: NA

cdr3_aa: CASSLGASGGAREQFF
cdr3_nt: TGTGCCAGCAGCTTGGGGGCTAGCGGGGGGGCTCGTGAGCAGTTCTTC
clone_size: few
v_call: TRBV5-6
cdr3_length: 16
j_call: TRBJ2-1
d_call: TRBD2

cdr3_aa: CSVVPQTGDGYTF
cdr3_nt: TGCAGCGTCGTCCCCCAGACAGGGGATGGCTACACCTTC
clone_size: NA
v_call: TRBV29-1
cdr3_length: 13
j_call: TRBJ1-2
d_call: TRBD1

cdr3_aa: CASSAGLAPTDTQYF
cdr3_nt: TGTGCCAGCAGCGCGGGACTAGCGCCGACAGATACGCAGTATTTT
clone_size: NA
v_call: TRBV9
cdr3_length: 15
j_call: TRBJ2-3
d_call: TRBD2

cdr3_aa: CASSPAPGLEAFF
cdr3_nt: TGTGCCAGCAGCCCTGCTCCAGGGCTTGAAGCTTTCTTT
clone_size: NA
v_call: TRBV7-3
cdr3_length: 13
j_call: TRBJ1-1
d_call: NA

cdr3_aa: CASSFGTAGGYTF
cdr3_nt: TGTGCCAGCAGTTTCGGGACAGCAGGCGGCTACACCTTC
clone_size: NA
v_call: TRBV27
cdr3_length: 13
j_call: TRBJ1-2
d_call: TRBD1

cdr3_aa: CASRREASVGTDTQYF
cdr3_nt: TGTGCCAGCCGGCGGGAGGCGTCCGTTGGCACAGATACGCAGTATTTT
clone_size: NA
v_call: TRBV28
cdr3_length: 16
j_call: TRBJ2-3
d_call: TRBD2

cdr3_aa: CAWSVGREGGYTF
cdr3_nt: TGTGCCTGGAGTGTAGGCAGGGAAGGCGGCTACACCTTC
clone_size: NA
v_call: TRBV30
cdr3_length: 13
j_call: TRBJ1-2
d_call: NA

cdr3_aa: CASSQGNSGYTF
cdr3_nt: TGTGCCAGCAGTCAGGGGAATAGCGGCTACACCTTC
clone_size: NA
v_call: TRBV28
cdr3_length: 12
j_call: TRBJ1-2
d_call: NA

cdr3_aa: CASSFLGYRGGSSYNEQFF
cdr3_nt: TGTGCCAGCAGCTTTCTTGGGTACCGGGGGGGCAGCTCCTACAATGAGCAGTTCTTC
clone_size: NA
v_call: TRBV7-3
cdr3_length: 19
j_call: TRBJ2-1
d_call: TRBD2

cdr3_aa: CASSRTSGYTDTQYF
cdr3_nt: TGTGCCAGTAGCCGGACTAGCGGTTACACAGATACGCAGTATTTT
clone_size: NA
v_call: TRBV19
cdr3_length: 15
j_call: TRBJ2-3
d_call: TRBD2

cdr3_aa: CAWNFGGGSYEQYF
cdr3_nt: TGTGCCTGGAACTTTGGCGGGGGCTCCTACGAGCAGTACTTC
clone_size: NA
v_call: TRBV30
cdr3_length: 14
j_call: TRBJ2-7
d_call: TRBD2

cdr3_aa: CASSQTSGGANHNEQFF
cdr3_nt: TGTGCCAGCAGCCAGACTAGCGGGGGGGCCAACCACAATGAGCAGTTCTTC
clone_size: NA
v_call: TRBV25-1
cdr3_length: 17
j_call: TRBJ2-1
d_call: TRBD2

cdr3_aa: CASSEPNSYEQYF
cdr3_nt: TGTGCCAGCAGTGAACCCAACTCCTACGAGCAGTACTTC
clone_size: NA
v_call: TRBV25-1
cdr3_length: 13
j_call: TRBJ2-7
d_call: NA

cdr3_aa: CASSFDGDTRETQYF
cdr3_nt: TGCGCCAGCAGCTTTGATGGGGACACGAGGGAGACCCAGTACTTC
clone_size: NA
v_call: TRBV5-1
cdr3_length: 15
j_call: TRBJ2-5
d_call: NA

cdr3_aa: CASSLTGSNGYTF
cdr3_nt: TGCGCCAGCAGCCTGACAGGGTCAAATGGCTACACCTTC
clone_size: once
v_call: TRBV5-1
cdr3_length: 13
j_call: TRBJ1-2
d_call: TRBD1

cdr3_aa: CASSPGDSNYGYTF
cdr3_nt: TGTGCCAGCAGCCCCGGGGACAGCAACTATGGCTACACCTTC
clone_size: NA
v_call: TRBV7-9
cdr3_length: 14
j_call: TRBJ1-2
d_call: TRBD1

cdr3_aa: CASSGRDRAREAFF
cdr3_nt: TGTGCCAGCAGCGGCCGGGACAGGGCCCGTGAAGCTTTCTTT
clone_size: NA
v_call: TRBV5-6
cdr3_length: 14
j_call: TRBJ1-1
d_call: TRBD1

cdr3_aa: CASSYAQSTDTQYF
cdr3_nt: TGTGCCAGCAGTTACGCCCAGAGCACAGATACGCAGTATTTT
clone_size: NA
v_call: TRBV6-5
cdr3_length: 14
j_call: TRBJ2-3
d_call: NA

cdr3_aa: CASSLGLAGVSEQFF
cdr3_nt: TGTGCCAGCAGTTTGGGACTAGCGGGGGTTAGTGAGCAGTTCTTC
clone_size: NA
v_call: TRBV6-1
cdr3_length: 15
j_call: TRBJ2-1
d_call: TRBD2

cdr3_aa: CASDRGPGSNQPQHF
cdr3_nt: TGTGCCAGCGACAGGGGGCCGGGGAGCAATCAGCCCCAGCATTTT
clone_size: few
v_call: TRBV7-9
cdr3_length: 15
j_call: TRBJ1-5
d_call: TRBD1

cdr3_aa: CASSLASQAGTEAFF
cdr3_nt: TGCGCCAGCAGCTTGGCCTCGCAAGCGGGGACTGAAGCTTTCTTT
clone_size: few
v_call: TRBV5-1
cdr3_length: 15
j_call: TRBJ1-1
d_call: NA

cdr3_aa: CASSSGWGDEQYF
cdr3_nt: TGTGCCAGCAGCTCCGGATGGGGGGACGAGCAGTACTTC
clone_size: NA
v_call: TRBV7-9
cdr3_length: 13
j_call: TRBJ2-7
d_call: NA

cdr3_aa: CASSLESSLYEQYF
cdr3_nt: TGTGCCAGCAGCTTAGAGTCGAGCCTCTACGAGCAGTACTTC
clone_size: NA
v_call: TRBV7-2
cdr3_length: 14
j_call: TRBJ2-7
d_call: NA

cdr3_aa: CASSAGQSDFLSTDTQYF
cdr3_nt: TGTGCCAGCAGCGCGGGACAGTCCGACTTCCTAAGCACAGATACGCAGTATTTT
clone_size: NA
v_call: TRBV7-8
cdr3_length: 18
j_call: TRBJ2-3
d_call: NA

cdr3_aa: CASSLSQGVNSPLHF
cdr3_nt: TGCGCCAGCAGCTTGTCACAGGGGGTTAATTCACCCCTCCACTTT
clone_size: NA
v_call: TRBV5-1
cdr3_length: 15
j_call: TRBJ1-6
d_call: TRBD1

cdr3_aa: CASSGDYGWVADTQYF
cdr3_nt: TGTGCCAGCAGCGGGGACTACGGATGGGTGGCAGATACGCAGTATTTT
clone_size: NA
v_call: TRBV9
cdr3_length: 16
j_call: TRBJ2-3
d_call: TRBD2

cdr3_aa: CASSLQVNTEAFF
cdr3_nt: TGTGCCAGCAGCTTGCAGGTGAACACTGAAGCTTTCTTT
clone_size: NA
v_call: TRBV7-8
cdr3_length: 13
j_call: TRBJ1-1
d_call: NA

cdr3_aa: CASSQERQGTQPQHF
cdr3_nt: TGTGCCAGCAGCCAAGAGAGGCAGGGAACTCAGCCCCAGCATTTT
clone_size: NA
v_call: TRBV4-2
cdr3_length: 15
j_call: TRBJ1-5
d_call: NA

cdr3_aa: CASSLASGRAYEQYF
cdr3_nt: TGCGCCAGCAGCTTGGCTAGCGGGAGGGCTTACGAGCAGTACTTC
clone_size: NA
v_call: TRBV5-1
cdr3_length: 15
j_call: TRBJ2-7
d_call: TRBD2

cdr3_aa: CASSSTSGDTTDTQYF
cdr3_nt: TGTGCCAGCAGTTCTACTAGCGGAGACACCACAGATACGCAGTATTTT
clone_size: once
v_call: TRBV6-5
cdr3_length: 16
j_call: TRBJ2-3
d_call: TRBD2

cdr3_aa: CASSFSGTGGCEQYF
cdr3_nt: TGTGCCAGCAGCTTCTCCGGGACAGGGGGCTGCGAGCAGTACTTC
clone_size: once
v_call: TRBV7-2
cdr3_length: 15
j_call: TRBJ2-7
d_call: TRBD1

cdr3_aa: CASSLLAANTGELFF
cdr3_nt: TGTGCCAGCAGCTTACTAGCGGCCAACACCGGGGAGCTGTTTTTT
clone_size: NA
v_call: TRBV7-3
cdr3_length: 15
j_call: TRBJ2-2
d_call: TRBD2

cdr3_aa: CASSQDSGLAYEQYF
cdr3_nt: TGCGCCAGCAGCCAAGATTCGGGTCTGGCCTACGAGCAGTACTTC
clone_size: NA
v_call: TRBV4-3
cdr3_length: 15
j_call: TRBJ2-7
d_call: NA

cdr3_aa: CASSYAGGAGEKLFF
cdr3_nt: TGTGCCAGCAGTTACGCAGGGGGCGCTGGGGAAAAACTGTTTTTT
clone_size: few
v_call: TRBV6-5
cdr3_length: 15
j_call: TRBJ1-4
d_call: TRBD1

cdr3_aa: CAWSVKGSGPTDTQYF
cdr3_nt: TGTGCCTGGAGTGTCAAAGGTAGCGGGCCAACAGATACGCAGTATTTT
clone_size: few
v_call: TRBV30
cdr3_length: 16
j_call: TRBJ2-3
d_call: TRBD2

cdr3_aa: CASSLEDRGYIQYF
cdr3_nt: TGTGCCAGCAGCTTAGAGGACAGGGGTTACATTCAGTACTTC
clone_size: NA
v_call: TRBV7-9
cdr3_length: 14
j_call: TRBJ2-4
d_call: TRBD1